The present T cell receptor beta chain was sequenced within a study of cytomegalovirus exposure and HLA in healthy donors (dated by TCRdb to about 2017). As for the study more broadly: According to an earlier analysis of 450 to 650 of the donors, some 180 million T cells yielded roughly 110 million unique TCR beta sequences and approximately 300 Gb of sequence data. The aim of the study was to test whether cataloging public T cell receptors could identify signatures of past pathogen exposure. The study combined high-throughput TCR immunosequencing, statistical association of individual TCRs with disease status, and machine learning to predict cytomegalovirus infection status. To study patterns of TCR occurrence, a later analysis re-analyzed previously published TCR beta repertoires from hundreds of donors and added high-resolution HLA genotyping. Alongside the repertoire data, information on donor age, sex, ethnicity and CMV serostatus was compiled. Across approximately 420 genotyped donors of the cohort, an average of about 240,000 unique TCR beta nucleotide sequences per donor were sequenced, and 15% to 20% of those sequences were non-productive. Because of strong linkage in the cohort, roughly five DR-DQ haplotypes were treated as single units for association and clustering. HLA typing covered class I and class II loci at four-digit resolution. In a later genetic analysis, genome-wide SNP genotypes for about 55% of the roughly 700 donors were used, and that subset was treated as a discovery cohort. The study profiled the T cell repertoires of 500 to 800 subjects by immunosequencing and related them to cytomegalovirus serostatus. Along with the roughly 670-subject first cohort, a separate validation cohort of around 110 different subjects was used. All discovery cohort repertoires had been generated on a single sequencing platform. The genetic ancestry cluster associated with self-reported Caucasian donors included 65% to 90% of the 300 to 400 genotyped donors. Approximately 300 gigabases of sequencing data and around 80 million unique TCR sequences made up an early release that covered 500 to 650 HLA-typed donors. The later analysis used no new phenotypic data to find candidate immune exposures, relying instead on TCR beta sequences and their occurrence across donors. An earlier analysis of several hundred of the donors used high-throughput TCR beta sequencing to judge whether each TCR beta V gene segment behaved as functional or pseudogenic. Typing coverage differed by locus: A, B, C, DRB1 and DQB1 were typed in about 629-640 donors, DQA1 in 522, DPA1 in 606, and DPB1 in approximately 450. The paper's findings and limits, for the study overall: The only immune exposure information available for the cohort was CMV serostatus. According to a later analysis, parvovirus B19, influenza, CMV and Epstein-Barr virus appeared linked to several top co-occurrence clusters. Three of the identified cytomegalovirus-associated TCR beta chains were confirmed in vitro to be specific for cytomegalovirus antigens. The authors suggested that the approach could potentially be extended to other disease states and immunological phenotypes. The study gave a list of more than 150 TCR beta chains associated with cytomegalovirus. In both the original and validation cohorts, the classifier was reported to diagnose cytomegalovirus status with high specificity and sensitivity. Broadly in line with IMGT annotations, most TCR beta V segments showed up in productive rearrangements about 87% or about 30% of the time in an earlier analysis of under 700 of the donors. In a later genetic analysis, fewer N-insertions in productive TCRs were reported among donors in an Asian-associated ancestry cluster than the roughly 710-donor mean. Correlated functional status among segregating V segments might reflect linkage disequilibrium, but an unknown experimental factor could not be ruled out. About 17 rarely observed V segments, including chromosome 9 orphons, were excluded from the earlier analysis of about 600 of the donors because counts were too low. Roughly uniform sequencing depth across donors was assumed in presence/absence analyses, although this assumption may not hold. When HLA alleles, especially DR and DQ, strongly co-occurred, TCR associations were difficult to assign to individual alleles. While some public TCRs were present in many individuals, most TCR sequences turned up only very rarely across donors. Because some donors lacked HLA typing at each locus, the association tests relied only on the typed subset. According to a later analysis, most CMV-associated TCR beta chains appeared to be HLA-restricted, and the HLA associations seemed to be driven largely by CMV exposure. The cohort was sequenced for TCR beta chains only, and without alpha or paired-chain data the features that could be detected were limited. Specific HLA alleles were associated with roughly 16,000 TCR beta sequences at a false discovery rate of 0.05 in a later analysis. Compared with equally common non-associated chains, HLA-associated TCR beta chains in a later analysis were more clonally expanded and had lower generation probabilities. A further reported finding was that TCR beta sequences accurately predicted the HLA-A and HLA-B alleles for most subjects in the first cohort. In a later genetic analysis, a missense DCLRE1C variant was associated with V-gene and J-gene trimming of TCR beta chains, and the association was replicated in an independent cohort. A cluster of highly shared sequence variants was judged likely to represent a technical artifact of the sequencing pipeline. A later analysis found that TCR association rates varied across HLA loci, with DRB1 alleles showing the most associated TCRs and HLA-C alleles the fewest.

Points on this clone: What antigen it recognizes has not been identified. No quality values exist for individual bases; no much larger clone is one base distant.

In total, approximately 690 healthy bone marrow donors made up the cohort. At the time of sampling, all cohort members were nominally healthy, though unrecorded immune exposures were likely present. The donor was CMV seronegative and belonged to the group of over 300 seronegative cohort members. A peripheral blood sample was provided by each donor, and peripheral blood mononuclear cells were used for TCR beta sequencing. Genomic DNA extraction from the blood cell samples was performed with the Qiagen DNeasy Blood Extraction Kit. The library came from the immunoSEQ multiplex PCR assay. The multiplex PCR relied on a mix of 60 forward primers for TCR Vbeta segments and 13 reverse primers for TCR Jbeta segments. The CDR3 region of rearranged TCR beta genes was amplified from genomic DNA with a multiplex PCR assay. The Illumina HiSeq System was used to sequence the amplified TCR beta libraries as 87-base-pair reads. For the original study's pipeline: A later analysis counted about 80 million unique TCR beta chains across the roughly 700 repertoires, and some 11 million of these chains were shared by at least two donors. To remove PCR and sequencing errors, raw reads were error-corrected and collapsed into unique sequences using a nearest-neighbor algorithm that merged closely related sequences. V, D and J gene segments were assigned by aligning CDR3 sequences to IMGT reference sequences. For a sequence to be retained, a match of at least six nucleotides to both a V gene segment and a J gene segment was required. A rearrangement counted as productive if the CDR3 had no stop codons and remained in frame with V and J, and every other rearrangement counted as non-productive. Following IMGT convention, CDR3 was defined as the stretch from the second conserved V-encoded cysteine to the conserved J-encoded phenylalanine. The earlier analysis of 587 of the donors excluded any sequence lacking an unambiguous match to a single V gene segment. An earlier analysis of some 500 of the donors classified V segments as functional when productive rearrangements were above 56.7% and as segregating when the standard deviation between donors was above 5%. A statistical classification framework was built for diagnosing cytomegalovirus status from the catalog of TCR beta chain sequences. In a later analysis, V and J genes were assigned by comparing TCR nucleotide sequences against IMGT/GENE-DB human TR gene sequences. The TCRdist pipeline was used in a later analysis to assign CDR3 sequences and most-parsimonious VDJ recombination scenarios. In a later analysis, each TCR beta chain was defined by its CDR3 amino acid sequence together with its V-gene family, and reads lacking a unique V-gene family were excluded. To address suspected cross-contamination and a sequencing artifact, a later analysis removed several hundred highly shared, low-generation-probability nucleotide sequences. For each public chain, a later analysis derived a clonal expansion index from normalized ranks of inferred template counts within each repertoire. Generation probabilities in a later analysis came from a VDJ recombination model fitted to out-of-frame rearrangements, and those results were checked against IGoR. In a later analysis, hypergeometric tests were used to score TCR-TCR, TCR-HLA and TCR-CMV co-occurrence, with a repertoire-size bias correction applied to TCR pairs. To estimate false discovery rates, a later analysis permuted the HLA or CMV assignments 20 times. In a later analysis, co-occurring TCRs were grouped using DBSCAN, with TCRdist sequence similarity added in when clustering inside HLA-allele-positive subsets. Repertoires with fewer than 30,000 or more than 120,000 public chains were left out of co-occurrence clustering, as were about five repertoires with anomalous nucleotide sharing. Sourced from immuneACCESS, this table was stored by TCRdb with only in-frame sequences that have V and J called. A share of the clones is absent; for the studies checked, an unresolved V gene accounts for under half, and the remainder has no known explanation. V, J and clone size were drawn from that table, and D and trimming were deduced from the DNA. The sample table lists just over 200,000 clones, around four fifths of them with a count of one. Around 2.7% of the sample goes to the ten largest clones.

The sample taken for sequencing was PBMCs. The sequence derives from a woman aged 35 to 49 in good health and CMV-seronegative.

The CDR3 protein: CASSPMGGAGNTIYF. Here is the DNA: TGTGCCAGCAGTCCGATGGGGGGGGCTGGAAACACCATATATTTT. Rearrangement joined TRBV27 to TRBJ1-3; tentative D gene TRBD1, with 5 bases matching. Trimming at the junction amounts to 5 bases on V and 2 bases on J, and the germline ends lie 13 bases apart. From its cysteine to its phenylalanine, the CDR3 spans 15 amino acids. Of the read, only the CDR3 DNA is kept; its 45 bases are in frame from base 1. Per the germline V gene (reference sequence), MNHEY is the CDR1 and SMNVEV is the CDR2.